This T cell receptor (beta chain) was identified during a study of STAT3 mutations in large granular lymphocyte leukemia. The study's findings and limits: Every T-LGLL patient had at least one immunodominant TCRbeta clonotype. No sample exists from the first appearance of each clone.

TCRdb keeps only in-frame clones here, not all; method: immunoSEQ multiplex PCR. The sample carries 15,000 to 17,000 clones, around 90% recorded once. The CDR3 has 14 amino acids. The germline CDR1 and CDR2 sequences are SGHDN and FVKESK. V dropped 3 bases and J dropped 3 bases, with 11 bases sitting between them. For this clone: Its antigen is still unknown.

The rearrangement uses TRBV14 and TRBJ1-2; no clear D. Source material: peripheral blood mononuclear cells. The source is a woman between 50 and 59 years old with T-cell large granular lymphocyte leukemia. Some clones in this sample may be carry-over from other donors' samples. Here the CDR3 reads CASSHQALDYGYTF. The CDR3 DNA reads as TGTGCCAGCAGCCACCAGGCTCTAGACTATGGCTACACCTTC.